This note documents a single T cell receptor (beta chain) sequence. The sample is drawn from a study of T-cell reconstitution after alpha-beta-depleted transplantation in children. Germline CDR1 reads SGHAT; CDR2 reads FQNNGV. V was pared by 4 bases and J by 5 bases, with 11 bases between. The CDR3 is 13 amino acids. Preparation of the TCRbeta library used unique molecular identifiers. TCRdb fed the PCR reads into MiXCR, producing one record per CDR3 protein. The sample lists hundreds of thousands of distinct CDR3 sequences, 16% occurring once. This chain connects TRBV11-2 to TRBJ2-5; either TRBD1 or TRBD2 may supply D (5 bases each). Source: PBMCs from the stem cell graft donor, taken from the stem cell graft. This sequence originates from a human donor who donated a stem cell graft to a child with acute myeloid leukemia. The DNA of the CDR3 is TGTGCCAGCAGCTCCAGGGTAGCGGAGACCCAGTACTTC. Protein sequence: CASSSRVAETQYF.